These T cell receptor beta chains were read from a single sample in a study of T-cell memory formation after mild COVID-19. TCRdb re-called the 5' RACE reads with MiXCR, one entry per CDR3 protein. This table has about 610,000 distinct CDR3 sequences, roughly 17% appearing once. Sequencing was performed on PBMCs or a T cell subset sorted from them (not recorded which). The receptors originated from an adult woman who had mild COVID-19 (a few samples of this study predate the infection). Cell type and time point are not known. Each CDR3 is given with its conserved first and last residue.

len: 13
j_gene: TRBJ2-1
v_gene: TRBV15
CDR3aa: CATSRPWGNEQFF

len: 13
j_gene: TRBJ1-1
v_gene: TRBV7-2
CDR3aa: CASSHDKNTEAFF

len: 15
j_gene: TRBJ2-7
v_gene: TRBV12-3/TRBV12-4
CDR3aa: CASSLGIGVNYEQYF

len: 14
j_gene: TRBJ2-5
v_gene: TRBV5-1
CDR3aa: CASSAMGGIETQYF

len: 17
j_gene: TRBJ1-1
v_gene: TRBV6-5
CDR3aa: CATRTYQSWGLNTEAFF

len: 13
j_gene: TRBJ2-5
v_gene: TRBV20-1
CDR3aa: CSASIPGRETQYF

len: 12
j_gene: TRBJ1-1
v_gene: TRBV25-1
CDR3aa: CATEMGNTEAFF

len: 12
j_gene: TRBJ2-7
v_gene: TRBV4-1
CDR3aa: CASSQWGYEQYF

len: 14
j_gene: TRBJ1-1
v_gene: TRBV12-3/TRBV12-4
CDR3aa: CASTYDSLNTEAFF

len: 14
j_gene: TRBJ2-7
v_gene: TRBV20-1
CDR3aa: CSASLRGSSGEQYF

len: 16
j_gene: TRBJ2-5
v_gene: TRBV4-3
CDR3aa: CASSQVYGTLLETQYF

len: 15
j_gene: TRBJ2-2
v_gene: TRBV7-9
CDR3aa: CASSPPSGDTGELFF

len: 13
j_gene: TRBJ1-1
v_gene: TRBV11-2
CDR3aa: CASSMDRGTEAFF

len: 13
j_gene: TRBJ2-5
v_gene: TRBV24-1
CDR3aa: CATSDLSGSAQYF

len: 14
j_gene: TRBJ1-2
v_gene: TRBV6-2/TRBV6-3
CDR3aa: CASNTANQKNGYTF

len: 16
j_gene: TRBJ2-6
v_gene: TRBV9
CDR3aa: CASSVQRDSGANVLTF

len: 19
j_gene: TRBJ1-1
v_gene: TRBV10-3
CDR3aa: CAISESKHRDRGSTTEAFF

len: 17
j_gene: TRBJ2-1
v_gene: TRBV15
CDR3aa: CATSRDDPGRGGNEQFF

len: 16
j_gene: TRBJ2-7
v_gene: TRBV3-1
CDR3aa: CASSQDRGLPSYEQYF

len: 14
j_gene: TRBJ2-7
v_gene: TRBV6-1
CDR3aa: CASSRTGTAGEQYF

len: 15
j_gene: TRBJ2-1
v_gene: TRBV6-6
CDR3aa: CASSYSQRDINEKFF

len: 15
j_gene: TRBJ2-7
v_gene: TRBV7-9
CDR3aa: CASSNQAGLRYEQYF

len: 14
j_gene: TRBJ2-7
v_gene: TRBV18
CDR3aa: CASSHDSSSYEQYF

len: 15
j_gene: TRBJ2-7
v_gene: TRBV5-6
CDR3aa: CASSLGETTNYEQYF

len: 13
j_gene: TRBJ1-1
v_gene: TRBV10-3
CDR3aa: CATFHGLNTEAFF

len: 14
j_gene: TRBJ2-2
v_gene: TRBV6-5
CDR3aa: CASNGHTNTGELYF

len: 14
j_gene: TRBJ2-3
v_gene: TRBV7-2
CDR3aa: CASSYHGSTDTQYF

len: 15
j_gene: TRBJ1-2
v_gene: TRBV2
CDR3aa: CASSERRPENYGYTF

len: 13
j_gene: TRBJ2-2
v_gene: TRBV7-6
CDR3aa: CASSGDSLGELFF

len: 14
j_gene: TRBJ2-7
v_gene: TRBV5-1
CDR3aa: CASSGPGQVYEQYF

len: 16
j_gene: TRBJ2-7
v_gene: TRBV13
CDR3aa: CASSLASGTRGYEQYF

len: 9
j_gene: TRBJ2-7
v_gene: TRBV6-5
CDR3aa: CATVGEQYF

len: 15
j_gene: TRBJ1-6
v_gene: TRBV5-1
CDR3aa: CASSARDSQNSPLHF

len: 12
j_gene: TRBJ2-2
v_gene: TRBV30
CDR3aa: CAWSREKRELFF

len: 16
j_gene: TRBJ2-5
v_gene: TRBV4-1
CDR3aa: CASSQTTASEEETQYF

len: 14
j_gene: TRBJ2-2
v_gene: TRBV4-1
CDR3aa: CASSSDRTAGELFF

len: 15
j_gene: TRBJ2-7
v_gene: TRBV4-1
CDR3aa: CASSQDWTSTYEQYF

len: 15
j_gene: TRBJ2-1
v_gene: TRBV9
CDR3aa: CASSVGTGLYNEQFF

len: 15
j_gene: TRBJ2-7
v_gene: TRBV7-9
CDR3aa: CASSPDGGRTYEQYF

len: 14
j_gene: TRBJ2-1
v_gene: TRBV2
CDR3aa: CASRPGQPGNEQFF

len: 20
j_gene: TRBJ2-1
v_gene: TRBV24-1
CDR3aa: CATSDSTGTSGRGIYNEQFF

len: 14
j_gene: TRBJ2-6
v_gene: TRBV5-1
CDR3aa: CASSSPPGANVLTF

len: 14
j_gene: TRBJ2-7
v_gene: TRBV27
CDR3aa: CASSTRIPPYEQYF

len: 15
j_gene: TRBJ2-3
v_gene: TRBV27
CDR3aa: CASSPRLHAANTQYF

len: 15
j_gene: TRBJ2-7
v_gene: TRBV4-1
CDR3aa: CASSQERRGTYEQYF

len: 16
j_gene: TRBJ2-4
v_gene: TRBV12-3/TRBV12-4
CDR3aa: CASSLAQGAAKNIQYF

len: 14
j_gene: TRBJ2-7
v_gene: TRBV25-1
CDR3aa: CASSPGTFPYEQYF

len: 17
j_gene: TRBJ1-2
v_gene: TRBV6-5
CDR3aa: CASSYTWTGNVPYGYTF

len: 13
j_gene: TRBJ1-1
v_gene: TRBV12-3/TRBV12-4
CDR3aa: CASSLMENTEAFF

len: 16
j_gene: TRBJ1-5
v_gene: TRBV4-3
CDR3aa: CASSRGWGAVNQPQHF

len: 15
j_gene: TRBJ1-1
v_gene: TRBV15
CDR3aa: CATSRARGTNTEAFF

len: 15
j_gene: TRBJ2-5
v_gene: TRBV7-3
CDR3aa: CASSFRASIGETQYF

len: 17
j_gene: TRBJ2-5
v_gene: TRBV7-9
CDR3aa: CASSRRSLSGGQETQYF

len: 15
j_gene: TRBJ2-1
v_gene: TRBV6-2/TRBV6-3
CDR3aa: CASTPPVDSYNEQFF

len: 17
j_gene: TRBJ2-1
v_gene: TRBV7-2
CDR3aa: CASSLPRASGVYNEQFF

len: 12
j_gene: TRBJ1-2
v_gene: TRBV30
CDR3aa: CAWSTRVGGYTF

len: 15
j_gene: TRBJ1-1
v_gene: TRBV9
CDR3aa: CASSSQTGMNTEAFF

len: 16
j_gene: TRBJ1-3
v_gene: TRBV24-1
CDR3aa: CATSDSGPAGGNTIYF

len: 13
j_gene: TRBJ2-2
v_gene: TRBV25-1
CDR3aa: CASSDRPAGELFF